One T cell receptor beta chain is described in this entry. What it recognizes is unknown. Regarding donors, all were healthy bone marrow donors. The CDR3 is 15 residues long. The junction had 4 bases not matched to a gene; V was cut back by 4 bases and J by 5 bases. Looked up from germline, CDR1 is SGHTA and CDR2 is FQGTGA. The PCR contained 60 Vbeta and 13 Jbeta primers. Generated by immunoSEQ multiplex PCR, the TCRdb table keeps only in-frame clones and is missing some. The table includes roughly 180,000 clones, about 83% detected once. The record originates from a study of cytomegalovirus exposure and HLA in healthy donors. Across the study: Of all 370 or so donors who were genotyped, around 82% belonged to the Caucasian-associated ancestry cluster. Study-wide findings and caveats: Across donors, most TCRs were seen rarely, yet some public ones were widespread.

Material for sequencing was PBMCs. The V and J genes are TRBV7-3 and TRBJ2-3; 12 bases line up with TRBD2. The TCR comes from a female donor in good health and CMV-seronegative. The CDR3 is CASSSSGGAGDTQYF. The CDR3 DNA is TGTGCCAGCAGCTCTAGCGGGGGGGCTGGAGATACGCAGTATTTT. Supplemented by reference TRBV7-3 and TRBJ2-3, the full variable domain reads GAGVSQTPSNKVTEKGKYVELRCDPISGHTALYWYRQSLGQGPEFLIYFQGTGAADDSGLPNDRFFAVRPEGSVSTLKIQRTERGDSAVYLCASSSSGGAGDTQYFGPGTRLTVL.